The T cell receptor (beta chain) described here comes from a study of T cell changes during pregnancy in multiple sclerosis. This table comes from immunoSEQ multiplex PCR, and its TCRdb copy is limited to in-frame clones, with some not included. The top ten hold approximately 0.41% of the sample, which has around 72,000 clones, 75% to 95% seen once. The germline gives CDR1 KGHSH, CDR2 LQKENI. The V and J ends lost 5 bases and 1 base, in that order; junction bases with no gene match: 7. There are 15 residues in the CDR3. The origin of this receptor is a female donor with multiple sclerosis, enrolled in a pregnancy study. This chain connects TRBV18 to TRBJ1-1; 7 nucleotides line up with TRBD1. Sequencing used CD4+ T cells from peripheral blood mononuclear cells, obtained before pregnancy. The CDR3 DNA follows: TGTGCCAGCTCAAGGTCCCAGGGGGAGAACACTGAAGCTTTCTTT. It specifies CASSRSQGENTEAFF.